The 15 T cell receptor beta chains below all came from one sample that was sequenced in a study of cytomegalovirus exposure and HLA in healthy donors (dated by TCRdb to the late 2010s). Receptor amplification or capture employed the immunoSEQ multiplex PCR assay. The multiplex PCR relied on a mix of 60 forward primers for TCR Vbeta segments and 13 reverse primers for TCR Jbeta segments. TCRdb limited this immuneACCESS table to in-frame rearrangements with V and J called. A share of clones is missing; checked studies link under half to unresolved V genes, and the rest is unexplained. This sample comprises around 94,000 clones, 77% of them detected only once. The leading ten clones occupy approximately 5% of the sample. Specimen: PBMCs. These TCRs come from a woman aged 40 to 50 in good health and CMV-seronegative.

The rearrangement joins TRBV19 to TRBJ1-2, with D maybe TRBD1 (6 bases). Per germline, CDR1 LNHDA and CDR2 SQIVND (reference sequence). Between the trimmed V and J ends, which lost 4 bases and 3 bases, there was a span of 9 bases. This CDR3 contains 13 residues. The DNA for the CDR3 is TGTGCCAGTAGTAAAGGACAGCACTATGGCTACACCTTC. Encoded protein: CASSKGQHYGYTF. Full variable domain (outside the CDR3, taken from reference TRBV19 and TRBJ1-2): DGGITQSPKYLFRKEGQNVTLSCEQNLNHDAMYWYRQDPGQGLRLIYYSQIVNDFQKGDIAEGYSVSREKKESFPLTVTSAQKNPTAFYLCASSKGQHYGYTFGSGTRLTVV.

The genes are TRBV4-1 and TRBJ1-2, with D possibly being TRBD1 (6 bases). Germline CDR1 MGHRA, CDR2 YSYEKL. CDR3 size: 16 residues. V lost 2 bases to trimming and J lost 6 bases, with 19 bases between them. The CDR3 loop reads CASSQKGGYEGDGYTF. In DNA, the CDR3 is TGCGCCAGCAGCCAAAAAGGGGGTTACGAGGGTGATGGCTACACCTTC.

This clone was detected once. CDR3 DNA sequence: TGTGCCAGTGGACTAGGGGGGTTTCCTTCCGAGCAGTACTTC. Translating it yields CASGLGGFPSEQYF. The chain carries TRBV19 and TRBJ2-7; D may be TRBD2 (7 bases). Germline V lookup: CDR1 LNHDA, CDR2 SQIVND (reference sequence). V lost 8 bases and J 6 bases, leaving 20 bases between the germline ends. The CDR3 loop spans 14 amino acids.

The chain joins TRBV6-5 to TRBJ1-1; D may be TRBD1 (6 bases). Germline CDR1 and CDR2: MNHEY and SVGAGI. V was cut by 0 bases and J by 5 bases, with 13 bases left in between. The CDR3 has 15 residues. CDR3 region: CASSYSHREGTEAFF. The CDR3 nucleotides are TGTGCCAGCAGTTACTCGCACAGGGAGGGAACTGAAGCTTTCTTT.

The chain combines TRBV19 with TRBJ1-3; 7 positions agree with TRBD1. Losses at the gene ends were 9 bases for V and 2 bases for J; bases not matched to a gene: 13. Germline assignment: CDR1 LNHDA and CDR2 SQIVND (reference sequence). CDR3 length: 16 amino acids. This chain's CDR3 is CASRGLGDSPGNTIYF. The CDR3 nucleotides read TGTGCCAGCCGGGGGCTTGGGGACAGCCCTGGAAACACCATATATTTT.

This sequence joins TRBV5-1 and TRBJ2-3, with TRBD1 identical over 9 bases. With 2 bases clipped from V and 6 bases from J, the junction kept 1 base outside the gene matches. CDR3 length equals 13 residues. Germline loops: CDR1 SGHRS, CDR2 YFSETQ. In DNA form, the CDR3 reads TGCGCCAGCAGCTTACAGGGGGCCGATACGCAGTATTTT. Protein product: CASSLQGADTQYF. The whole variable domain, remainder taken from reference TRBV5-1 and TRBJ2-3, is KAGVTQTPRYLIKTRGQQVTLSCSPISGHRSVSWYQQTPGQGLQFLFEYFSETQRNKGNFPGRFSGRQFSNSRSEMNVSTLELGDSALYLCASSLQGADTQYFGPGTRLTVL.

In its sample, this clone was seen a few times. This chain joins TRBV30 and TRBJ1-2; D uncertain. The CDR3 loop spans 13 amino acids. V was shortened by 1 base and J by 6 bases, with 12 bases between the two germline ends. Germline V gene sequence: CDR1 GTSNPN, CDR2 SVGIG (reference sequence). The CDR3 loop is CAWSAQRYDGYTF. CDR3 DNA: TGTGCCTGGAGTGCTCAACGGTACGATGGCTACACCTTC.

The V gene is TRBV29-1, the J gene TRBJ2-7, with D unclear. The CDR3 consists of 12 residues. V lost 7 bases and J lost 4, with 14 bases in between. Germline CDR1 and CDR2: SQVTM and ANQGSEA. CDR3 residues: CSAVGSGYEQYF. Here the CDR3 DNA reads TGCAGCGCCGTCGGATCAGGTTACGAGCAGTACTTC.

The gene calls are TRBV19 and TRBJ1-1; D is undetermined. CDR1 is LNHDA and CDR2 is SQIVND in the germline V gene (reference sequence). Trimming shortened V by 5 bases and J by 1 base, and 8 bases separated the two germline ends. The CDR3 has 13 amino acids. CDR3 sequence: CASSARQNTEAFF. The CDR3 DNA reads TGTGCCAGTAGTGCCAGGCAGAACACTGAAGCTTTCTTT.

This clone showed up just a few times. The chain combines TRBV29-1 with TRBJ2-5, with 7 bases aligning to TRBD1. V lost 5 bases, J lost 2 bases, and 2 bases stayed unmatched. Germline V CDR1 and CDR2: SQVTM, ANQGSEA. The CDR3 extends over 12 amino acids. Here the CDR3 reads CSVSGQQETQYF. The CDR3 DNA is TGCAGCGTTTCGGGACAGCAAGAGACCCAGTACTTC.

This clone was counted between two and nine times. The genes are TRBV20-1 and TRBJ2-5, with D hard to call. CDR1 and CDR2 (germline): DFQATT, SNEGSKA (reference sequence). The CDR3 is made up of 11 amino acids. V lost 5 bases to trimming and J lost 5 bases, with 9 bases between them. CDR3 in DNA: TGCAGTGCTGTACTACGCGAGACCCAGTACTTC. Amino acid sequence: CSAVLRETQYF.

The genes are TRBV5-1 and TRBJ2-3, with 7 bases aligning to TRBD2. Germline lookup yields CDR1 SGHRS and CDR2 YFSETQ. J gave up 7 bases and V 3 bases, and 20 bases lay outside the gene matches. The CDR3 runs to 18 residues. CDR3 sequence reads: CASSSAMVAPGGRYTQYF. Written as DNA, the CDR3 is TGCGCCAGCAGCTCCGCAATGGTAGCGCCGGGGGGTAGATATACGCAGTATTTT.

The J gene is TRBJ2-3, the V gene TRBV6-6; D uncertain. CDR1 and CDR2 (germline): MNHNY, SVGAGI (reference sequence). The CDR3 has 11 amino acids. Trimming cost V 6 bases and J 8 bases, with 9 bases left between them. The CDR3: CASRLSGTQYF. DNA of the CDR3: TGTGCCAGCAGACTCTCCGGTACGCAGTATTTT.

This clone was seen a single time. The V call is TRBV7-3, the J call TRBJ1-1; maybe TRBD1 (5 bases). CDR1 is SGHTA, CDR2 FQGTGA, per germline. The CDR3 covers 15 residues. The V gene lost 4 bases and the J gene lost 3 bases, with 15 bases spanning the gap. The CDR3 is CASSSLGQSDTEAFF. The CDR3 region has the DNA TGTGCCAGCAGCTCTCTCGGACAATCGGACACTGAAGCTTTCTTT.

This chain uses TRBV7-3 with TRBJ1-4; TRBD1 matches 9 bases. The germline gives CDR1 SGHTA, CDR2 FQGTGA. Trimming cost V 7 bases and J 14 bases; bases outside gene matches: 11. The CDR3 is 13 amino acids. CDR3 sequence: CASTAGTGKLLFF. CDR3 nucleotides: TGTGCCAGCACCGCTGGGACAGGGAAATTGCTGTTTTTT.